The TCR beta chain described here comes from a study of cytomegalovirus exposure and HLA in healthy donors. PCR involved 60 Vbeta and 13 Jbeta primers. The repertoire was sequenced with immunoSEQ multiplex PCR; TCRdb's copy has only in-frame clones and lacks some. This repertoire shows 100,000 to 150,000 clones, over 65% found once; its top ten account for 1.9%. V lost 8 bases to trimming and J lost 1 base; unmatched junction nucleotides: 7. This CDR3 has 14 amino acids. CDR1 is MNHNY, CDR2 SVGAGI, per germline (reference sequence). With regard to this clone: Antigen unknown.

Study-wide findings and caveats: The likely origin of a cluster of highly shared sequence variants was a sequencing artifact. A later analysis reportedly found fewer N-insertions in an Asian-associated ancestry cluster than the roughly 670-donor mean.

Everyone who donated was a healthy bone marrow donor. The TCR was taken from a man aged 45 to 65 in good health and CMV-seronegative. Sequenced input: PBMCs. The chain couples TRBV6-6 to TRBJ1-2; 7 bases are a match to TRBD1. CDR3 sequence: CASQTGLNNYGYTF. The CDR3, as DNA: TGTGCCAGCCAGACAGGGTTGAATAACTATGGCTACACCTTC.